The 32 T cell receptor beta chains listed next were all sequenced from one sample in a study of CD8+ T cells in alopecia areata. Extraction and reverse transcription of RNA yielded cDNA as the sequencing template. TCRdb keeps only in-frame clones here, not all; method: immunoSEQ multiplex PCR. Counted here are about 130,000 clones, approximately 49% occurring once; the ten biggest clones make up about 17%. The source was CD8+ T cells sorted from blood, collected at week 0. Receptors were obtained from a human donor with alopecia areata.

This clone has just a few counts. The chain links TRBV9 to TRBJ2-1, with D unclear. This CDR3 comprises 12 residues. Germline V gene lookup returns CDR1 SGDLS and CDR2 YYNGEE. V was trimmed by 0 bases and J by 9 bases, leaving 7 bases between them. Here the CDR3 DNA reads TGTGCCAGCAGCGTAGCTTCGAGTGAGCAGTTCTTC. It encodes CASSVASSEQFF.

The chain employs TRBV4-3 and TRBJ2-5; 7 bases match TRBD2. There are 13 residues in the CDR3. V trimming: 5 bases; J trimming: 5 bases; junction bases outside the gene matches: 5. The germline gives CDR1 LGHNA, CDR2 YSLEER. In DNA form, the CDR3 reads TGCGCCAGCAGCTCCGACGGGGGGGAGACCCAGTACTTC. Translation gives CASSSDGGETQYF.

This sequence joins TRBV13 and TRBJ2-7; TRBD1 matches at 7 bases. CDR1 PRHDT and CDR2 FYEKMQ come from the germline V gene (reference sequence). The CDR3 extends over 13 amino acids. Germline trimming cut 6 bases from V and 5 bases from J; bases unmatched to any gene: 7. The CDR3, as DNA: TGTGCCAGCAGTTTCGACAGGGAACACGAGCAGTACTTC. Protein: CASSFDREHEQYF.

This clone turned up a few times. V gene TRBV6-6 combines with J gene TRBJ2-2; tentatively, D is TRBD1 (6 bases). The CDR3 contains 16 residues. The germline V gene has CDR1 MNHNY and CDR2 SVGAGI (reference sequence). V was pared by 2 bases and J by 1 base, with 11 bases between. For the CDR3, the DNA is TGTGCCAGCAGTTACGCGGCAGGGGAGAACACCGGGGAGCTGTTTTTT. Amino acid sequence: CASSYAAGENTGELFF.

This clone has a single count. The rearrangement joins TRBV4-1 to TRBJ2-7; a possible D gene is TRBD1 (6 bases). This CDR3 comprises 15 residues. CDR1 is MGHRA and CDR2 is YSYEKL in the germline V gene. The V and J ends lost 3 bases and 5 bases respectively, with 17 bases between them. The CDR3 spells CASSQREQGRDEQYF. DNA for the CDR3: TGCGCCAGCAGCCAGAGGGAACAGGGTCGCGACGAGCAGTACTTC.

The CDR3 DNA sequence: TGTGCCACCTTGGACAGGGAGGACGAGCAGTACTTC. This gives the protein CATLDREDEQYF. The gene calls are TRBV2 and TRBJ2-7; TRBD1 agrees at 8 bases. CDR3 size: 12 residues. Trimming at V came to 10 bases and at J to 5 bases, leaving 7 bases not matched to a gene. Germline V gene sequence: CDR1 SNHLY, CDR2 FYNNEI.

The chain recombines TRBV30 with TRBJ2-5; 8 bases match TRBD2. The CDR3 extends over 15 amino acids. From germline, CDR1 is GTSNPN and CDR2 SVGIG (reference sequence). V shed 3 bases and J 4 bases; nucleotides not matched to a gene: 10. The CDR3 sequence is CAWSLSGTRGETQYF. For the CDR3, the DNA is TGTGCCTGGAGCTTATCCGGGACTAGGGGAGAGACCCAGTACTTC.

This sequence joins TRBV25-1 and TRBJ2-5, with 9 positions matching TRBD1. After removal of 5 bases from V and 5 bases from J, the junction contained 6 bases not matched to a gene. The germline CDR1 and CDR2 sequences are MGHDK and SYGVNS. The CDR3 totals 14 residues. The chain's CDR3 is CASSRGQGYETQYF. The CDR3 DNA is TGTGCCAGCAGTCGCGGACAGGGGTACGAGACCCAGTACTTC. Using reference TRBV25-1 and TRBJ2-5 for the parts outside the CDR3, the full variable domain is EADIYQTPRYLVIGTGKKITLECSQTMGHDKMYWYQQDPGMELHLIHYSYGVNSTEKGDLSSESTVSRIRTEHFPLTLESARPSHTSQYLCASSRGQGYETQYFGPGTRLLVL.

This clone showed up many times. V and J are TRBV27 and TRBJ2-7; TRBD1 matches 8 bases. V lost 2 bases to trimming and J lost 1 base; unmatched junction nucleotides: 4. The germline gives CDR1 MNHEY, CDR2 SMNVEV (reference sequence). CDR3 length equals 15 residues. DNA of the CDR3: TGTGCCAGCAGTTTAGGACAGGGATGGTCCTACGAGCAGTACTTC. Protein sequence: CASSLGQGWSYEQYF.

DNA of the CDR3: TGTGCCAGCAGCCAAGATTTTGGCAATGGCTACACCTTC. It specifies CASSQDFGNGYTF. J is TRBJ1-2 and V is TRBV14, with D unclear. CDR1 and CDR2 (germline): SGHDN, FVKESK. The CDR3 has 13 residues. The ends were cut back, 0 bases at V and 6 bases at J, with 8 bases in the middle.

V gene TRBV11-2 combines with J gene TRBJ2-7; TRBD2 might be the D (6 bases). The CDR3 runs 13 residues. Looked up from germline, CDR1 is SGHAT and CDR2 is FQNNGV. The V gene lost 5 bases and the J gene lost 3 bases, with 11 bases spanning the gap. The CDR3 sequence: CASSAGGIYEQYF. The CDR3 DNA reads TGTGCCAGCAGCGCTGGAGGGATCTACGAGCAGTACTTC.

The rearrangement joins TRBV9 to TRBJ2-1, with 8 bases fitting TRBD2. Germline-derived CDR1 and CDR2 are SGDLS and YYNGEE. J lost 8 bases, V lost 4 bases, and 14 bases had no gene match. CDR3 length equals 16 residues. The CDR3 loop is CASSPGRGVGYYEQFF. In nucleotides, the CDR3 is TGTGCCAGCAGCCCCGGGAGGGGGGTAGGTTACTATGAGCAGTTCTTC.

The chain employs TRBV15 and TRBJ2-1, with D maybe TRBD2 (6 bases). CDR3 length: 14 residues. Trimming cost V 3 bases and J 10 bases, with 16 bases left between them. The germline gives CDR1 LNHNV, CDR2 YYDKDF (reference sequence). The CDR3 loop is CATSSGDLAYEQFF. In DNA form, the CDR3 reads TGTGCCACCAGCAGCGGGGATCTAGCGTACGAGCAGTTCTTC.

J is TRBJ2-5 and V is TRBV5-1, with a weak D call TRBD2 (6 bases). Germline V CDR1 and CDR2: SGHRS, YFSETQ. V was trimmed by 5 bases and J by 0 bases, leaving 14 bases between them. The CDR3 length is 15 residues. This CDR3 reads CASRRDWEYQETQYF. Written as DNA, the CDR3 is TGCGCCAGCAGAAGGGACTGGGAGTACCAAGAGACCCAGTACTTC.

V and J are TRBV13 and TRBJ1-2; tentatively, D is TRBD1 (6 bases). CDR1 is PRHDT and CDR2 is FYEKMQ in the germline V gene (reference sequence). This CDR3 region has 13 residues. Deletions cut 5 bases from V and 4 bases from J, with 11 bases between. Here the CDR3 reads CASSVDRSYGYTF. Here the CDR3 DNA reads TGTGCCAGCAGCGTCGACAGGAGCTATGGCTACACCTTC.

The CDR3 here is CASSLRGAKETQYF. The CDR3 DNA follows: TGTGCCAGCAGCCTCAGAGGGGCAAAAGAGACCCAGTACTTC. The chain recombines TRBV13 with TRBJ2-5; D may be TRBD1 or TRBD2 (5 bases each). CDR3 length: 14 amino acids. Germline V gene data show CDR1 as PRHDT and CDR2 as FYEKMQ (reference sequence). Between the trimmed V and J ends, which lost 5 bases and 3 bases, there was a span of 13 bases.

The rearrangement uses TRBV5-1 and TRBJ1-2; D gene uncertain. Trimming cost V 0 bases and J 1 base, with 7 bases left between them. The CDR3 is made up of 14 amino acids. Germline CDR1 reads SGHRS; CDR2 reads YFSETQ. This CDR3 is CASSLELGNYGYTF. The DNA of the CDR3 is TGCGCCAGCAGCTTGGAGCTGGGTAACTATGGCTACACCTTC.

This chain joins TRBV9 and TRBJ1-2; no clear D. The ends were cut back, 0 bases at V and 3 bases at J, with 6 bases in the middle. This CDR3 is built from 13 residues. Germline V gene lookup returns CDR1 SGDLS and CDR2 YYNGEE. In nucleotides, the CDR3 is TGTGCCAGCAGCGTAGGGGCCGACTATGGCTACACCTTC. It codes for CASSVGADYGYTF.

The chain couples TRBV6-5 to TRBJ2-1; 7 bases agree with TRBD1. V was clipped by 1 base and J by 4 bases; unmatched bases: 4. CDR3 length: 15 amino acids. The germline gives CDR1 MNHEY, CDR2 SVGAGI. CDR3 nucleotides: TGTGCCAGCAGTTACTTACAGGGGACGTACAATGAGCAGTTCTTC. Its protein is CASSYLQGTYNEQFF.

The rearrangement uses TRBV14 and TRBJ1-2; unclear D gene. V dropped 1 base and J dropped 3 bases, with 21 bases sitting between them. CDR3 length: 18 amino acids. Germline V gives CDR1 SGHDN, CDR2 FVKESK. CDR3 amino acids: CASSQVLEGLIGDYGYTF. The CDR3 DNA sequence: TGTGCCAGCAGCCAAGTTTTGGAAGGGTTGATCGGAGACTATGGCTACACCTTC.

This sequence joins TRBV11-2 and TRBJ1-1; D gene ambiguous. This CDR3 has 13 amino acids. Trimming removed 6 bases at V and 1 base at J, with 9 bases between. Germline loops: CDR1 SGHAT, CDR2 FQNNGV. The CDR3, as DNA: TGTGCCAGCAGTTCGTTTGGGAACACTGAAGCTTTCTTT. Protein product: CASSSFGNTEAFF.

The CDR3 region is CASSVNGQLFF. CDR3 coding DNA: TGTGCCAGCAGCGTAAACGGCCAGCTGTTTTTT. The chain is built from TRBV27 and TRBJ2-2; D call uncertain. The CDR3 has 11 residues. Trimming left V 6 bases short and J 12 bases short, with 11 bases between. Per the germline V gene, CDR1 is MNHEY and CDR2 is SMNVEV (reference sequence).

The chain is built from TRBV9 and TRBJ2-7; 7 bases line up with TRBD1. The ends lost 0 bases at V and 2 bases at J; junction bases unmatched: 2. The CDR3 consists of 14 residues. CDR1 and CDR2 (germline): SGDLS, YYNGEE. CDR3 bases: TGTGCCAGCAGCGTAGCCACAGGGGCCTACGAGCAGTACTTC. It is translated as CASSVATGAYEQYF.

This rearrangement joins TRBV5-4 to TRBJ2-5; no clear D. In germline, CDR1 is SGHNT, CDR2 YYREEE (reference sequence). This CDR3 comprises 15 residues. Between the trimmed V and J ends, which lost 2 bases and 2 bases, there was a span of 13 bases. The CDR3 loop is CASSFGSRHQETQYF. CDR3 coding DNA: TGTGCCAGCAGCTTTGGTTCCAGGCATCAAGAGACCCAGTACTTC.

This rearrangement joins TRBV6-5 to TRBJ2-3; a weak D match, TRBD2 (5 bases). The V gene's germline CDR1 is MNHEY and CDR2 SVGAGI. The CDR3 length is 15 residues. V was clipped by 2 bases and J by 8 bases, with 17 bases between them. The CDR3 sequence is CASSYAEGSPGTQYF. CDR3 nucleotide sequence: TGTGCCAGCAGTTACGCCGAGGGTAGCCCCGGTACGCAGTATTTT.

This clone is medium-sized (0.01 to 0.1%). This sequence joins TRBV19 and TRBJ1-6; D uncertain. Germline V gene lookup returns CDR1 LNHDA and CDR2 SQIVND (reference sequence). This CDR3 has 14 amino acids. Trimming cost V 3 bases and J 7 bases, with 10 bases left between them. The DNA of the CDR3 is TGTGCCAGTAGTATGAGGACGCAGAATTCACCCCTCCACTTT. Its protein is CASSMRTQNSPLHF.

This clone turned up a few times. The chain is built from TRBV7-9 and TRBJ1-1; D gene uncertain. Deletions cut 5 bases from V and 0 bases from J, with 7 bases between. There are 13 residues in the CDR3. CDR1 SEHNR and CDR2 FQNEAQ come from the germline V gene (reference sequence). The CDR3 DNA is TGTGCCAGCAGCCTAACAGTGAACACTGAAGCTTTCTTT. Protein: CASSLTVNTEAFF.

This chain connects TRBV2 to TRBJ2-5, with D perhaps TRBD1 (6 bases). Trimming stripped 3 bases from V and 2 bases from J, with 13 bases between. This CDR3 spans 15 amino acids. CDR1 is SNHLY, CDR2 FYNNEI, per germline. This chain's CDR3 is CASSEVQGLQETQYF. CDR3 DNA: TGTGCCAGCAGTGAGGTGCAGGGGCTACAAGAGACCCAGTACTTC.

This clone turned up a few times. V gene TRBV11-2 combines with J gene TRBJ2-3; 7 bases align to TRBD2. Germline assignment: CDR1 SGHAT and CDR2 FQNNGV. This CDR3 contains 14 residues. The J segment lost 3 bases and the V segment lost 3 bases, leaving 3 bases of the junction unmatched. In DNA form, the CDR3 reads TGTGCCAGCAGCTTTCGCGGGGGAACAGATACGCAGTATTTT. Residues: CASSFRGGTDTQYF. The full variable domain, with the rest looked up from reference TRBV11-2 and TRBJ2-3, is EAGVAQSPRYKIIEKRQSVAFWCNPISGHATLYWYQQILGQGPKLLIQFQNNGVVDDSQLPKDRFSAERLKGVDSTLKIQPAKLEDSAVYLCASSFRGGTDTQYFGPGTRLTVL.

This clone was observed a few times. This chain uses TRBV6-6 with TRBJ2-2, with D tentatively TRBD2 (6 bases). V gave up 8 bases and J gave up 3 bases, with 10 bases separating them. Germline values: CDR1 MNHNY, CDR2 SVGAGI (reference sequence). The CDR3 spans 13 residues. CDR3 amino acids: CASPKRDTGELFF. CDR3 coding DNA: TGTGCCAGCCCAAAGCGGGACACCGGGGAGCTGTTTTTT.

The chain joins TRBV30 to TRBJ1-6; D is undetermined. From germline, CDR1 is GTSNPN and CDR2 SVGIG (reference sequence). Trimming took 1 base from V and 0 from J, leaving 13 bases between them. CDR3 length: 17 residues. The CDR3 DNA is TGTGCCTGGAGTGATACGCGGGTGAGCTCCTATAATTCACCCCTCCACTTT. Translating gives CAWSDTRVSSYNSPLHF. Looking up the rest from reference TRBV30 and TRBJ1-6 gives the full variable domain: SQTIHQWPATLVQPVGSPLSLECTVEGTSNPNLYWYRQAAGRGLQLLFYSVGIGQISSEVPQNLSASRPQDRQFILSSKKLLLSDSGFYLCAWSDTRVSSYNSPLHFGNGTRLTVT.

V usage is TRBV6-5 and J usage is TRBJ2-5; 11 bases are a match to TRBD1. Trimming at V came to 6 bases and at J to 5 bases, leaving 8 bases not matched to a gene. Germline CDR1 and CDR2: MNHEY and SVGAGI. The CDR3 loop spans 15 amino acids. The CDR3 DNA reads as TGTGCCAGCAGCCCCGGACAGGGGGCATGGGAGACCCAGTACTTC. Amino acid sequence: CASSPGQGAWETQYF.